This T cell receptor beta chain was recorded in a study of T-cell memory formation after mild COVID-19. TCRdb used MiXCR to reprocess the 5' RACE reads, holding one entry per CDR3 protein. The sample comprises over 400,000 distinct CDR3 sequences, 23% of which are singletons, and less than 15% rests with the top ten. The CDR3 runs 14 residues. Germline CDR1 SQVTM, CDR2 ANQGSEA. The junction had 6 bases not matched to a gene; V was cut back by 2 bases and J by 4 bases. This clonotype was recorded once. The source of this sequence is an adult woman who had mild COVID-19 (a few samples of this study predate the infection). Cell type and time point are not known. The specimen sequenced was PBMCs or a T cell subset sorted from them (not recorded which). The J gene is TRBJ2-3, the V gene TRBV29-1; 7 bases line up with TRBD2. The CDR3 DNA reads as TGCAGCGTTGAACTCCCCGGGGGGTCAGATACGCAGTATTTT. Translation gives CSVELPGGSDTQYF.